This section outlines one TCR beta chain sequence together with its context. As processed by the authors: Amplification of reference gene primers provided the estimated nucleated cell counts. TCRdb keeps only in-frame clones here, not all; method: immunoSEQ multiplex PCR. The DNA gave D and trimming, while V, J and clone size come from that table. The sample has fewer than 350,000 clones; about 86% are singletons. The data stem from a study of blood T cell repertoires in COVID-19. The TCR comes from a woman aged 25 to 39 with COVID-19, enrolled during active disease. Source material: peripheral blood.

CDR3 residues: CASSQDRGDTEAFF. The CDR3 region has the DNA TGTGCCAGCAGCCAAGATCGGGGGGACACTGAAGCTTTCTTT. The chain carries TRBV4-2 and TRBJ1-1; perhaps TRBD1 as D (5 bases). The CDR3 runs to 14 residues. Germline CDR1 LGHNA, CDR2 YNFKEQ. Trimming cost V 0 bases and J 3 bases, with 8 bases left between them.